Sequencing of this TCR beta chain was carried out in a study of T-cell reconstitution after alpha-beta-depleted transplantation in children (dated by TCRdb to the mid-2010s). With respect to the entire study: Using TCR repertoire profiling, the study followed T-cell immune reconstitution in a quantitative way in children after TCRalphabeta/CD19-depleted allogeneic hematopoietic cell transplantation. Summary of the overall study and its limitations: The frequencies of hyperexpanded clones fell over the following months, and after one year, T-cell counts and TCRbeta diversity were mostly attributed to newly produced T cells. The high TCRbeta diversity at day 60 in some patients was ascribed to recipient T cells and intrathymic progenitors that had survived conditioning. The apparently early alphabetaT-cell count recovery about two months after transplant was reportedly dependent on only several hundred rapidly expanded clones derived from non-depleted graft cells.

The library came from PCR. The listed sequencing device is Illumina HiSeq 2500. To normalize quantification of the TCRbeta repertoire, the TCR libraries were built with molecular barcoding that relied on unique molecular identifiers. In-frame beta chains were kept once TCRdb had trimmed the public reads at Q25 with fastp and called clones with MiXCR. Rows with a matching CDR3 protein are joined into one entry that keeps the most common DNA and genes. This sample gives 500,000 to 750,000 distinct CDR3 sequences in total; roughly 30% of them show up just once. About 35% of the sample belongs to the ten largest clones. This specimen's treatment or condition label, interpreted: allogeneic hematopoietic cell transplantation with graft depleted of TCRalphabeta T cells and CD19 B cells. Transplant recipients were children who received TCRalphabeta/CD19-depleted allogeneic hematopoietic cell grafts. This clonotype was observed a handful of times. Its antigen is not yet known. One base away there is no much larger clone; base qualities are not given.

V loses 2 bases at its end and J loses 7 bases; junction bases beyond the gene matches: 9. The CDR3 numbers 18 residues from cysteine through phenylalanine. Left in the record is the CDR3 DNA by itself, 54 bases read in frame from the first base. The chain is made from TRBV12-3 or TRBV12-4 and TRBJ2-1, with 15 junctional bases fitting TRBD2. This specimen consisted of PBMCs, obtained before TCRalphabeta/CD19-depleted stem cell transplant. The TCR sequence derives from a boy in the first two years of life with Wiskott-Aldrich syndrome, due to receive a stem cell transplant. The CDR3 protein is CASSLFSRTSGRVNEQFF. The bases read TGTGCCAGCAGTTTATTCTCCCGGACTAGCGGGAGGGTAAATGAGCAGTTCTTC.